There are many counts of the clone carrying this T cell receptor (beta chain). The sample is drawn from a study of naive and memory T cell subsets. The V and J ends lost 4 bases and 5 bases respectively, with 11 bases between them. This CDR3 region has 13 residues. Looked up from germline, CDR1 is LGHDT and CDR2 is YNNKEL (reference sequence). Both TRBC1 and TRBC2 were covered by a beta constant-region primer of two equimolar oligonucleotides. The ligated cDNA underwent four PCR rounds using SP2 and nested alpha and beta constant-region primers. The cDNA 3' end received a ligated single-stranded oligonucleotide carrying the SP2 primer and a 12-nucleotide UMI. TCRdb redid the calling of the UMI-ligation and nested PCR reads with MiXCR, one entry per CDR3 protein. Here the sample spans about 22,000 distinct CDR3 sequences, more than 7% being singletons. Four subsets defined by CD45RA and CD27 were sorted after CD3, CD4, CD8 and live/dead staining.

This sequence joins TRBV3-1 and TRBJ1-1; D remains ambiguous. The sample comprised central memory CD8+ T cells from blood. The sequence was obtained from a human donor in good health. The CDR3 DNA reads TGTGCCAGCAGCCGCCAGGCCAATACTGAAGCTTTCTTT. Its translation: CASSRQANTEAFF.